Presented here are 20 T cell receptor beta chains from one specimen sequenced in a study of cytomegalovirus exposure and HLA in healthy donors. The data were produced by immunoSEQ multiplex PCR, yet TCRdb's version contains in-frame clones alone and is incomplete. The data show about 240,000 clones, 75% to 90% seen once. Sequencing was done on a sample of PBMCs. The receptors derive from a woman aged 30 to 39 in good health and CMV-seropositive.

The chain recombines TRBV11-3 with TRBJ2-1; D gene unclear. V dropped 6 bases and J dropped 10 bases, with 10 bases sitting between them. The CDR3 contains 11 residues. The V gene's germline CDR1 is SGHNT and CDR2 YENEEA. The CDR3 nucleotides read TGTGCCAGCAGTATAAGCAACGAGCAGTTCTTC. This gives the protein CASSISNEQFF.

The V and J genes are TRBV7-2 and TRBJ1-2; 8 bases agree with TRBD1. Losses at the gene ends were 3 bases for V and 6 bases for J; bases not matched to a gene: 0. The CDR3 sequence is 12 residues long. From germline, CDR1 is SGHTA and CDR2 FQGNSA. This chain's CDR3 is CASSLTGDGYTF. The DNA for the CDR3 is TGTGCCAGCAGCTTGACAGGGGATGGCTACACCTTC.

The V gene is TRBV18, the J gene TRBJ1-4; the D is unclear. CDR1 KGHSH and CDR2 LQKENI come from the germline V gene. V was shortened by 3 bases and J by 6 bases, with 5 bases between the two germline ends. The CDR3 spans 12 residues. CDR3 DNA: TGTGCCAGCTCACCCACAGATGAAAAACTGTTTTTT. It yields the protein CASSPTDEKLFF.

This clone was observed a single time. V is TRBV5-1 and J is TRBJ1-2, with 7 bases identical to TRBD1. J was trimmed by 3 bases and V by 1 base; bases with no gene match: 3. Per the germline V gene, CDR1 is SGHRS and CDR2 is YFSETQ. The CDR3 length is 14 residues. CDR3 bases: TGCGCCAGCAGCTTGAGGGGGCTGGACTATGGCTACACCTTC. It codes for CASSLRGLDYGYTF. Full variable domain (rest looked up from reference TRBV5-1 and TRBJ1-2): KAGVTQTPRYLIKTRGQQVTLSCSPISGHRSVSWYQQTPGQGLQFLFEYFSETQRNKGNFPGRFSGRQFSNSRSEMNVSTLELGDSALYLCASSLRGLDYGYTFGSGTRLTVV.

The chain recombines TRBV19 with TRBJ1-4; 7 nucleotides agree with TRBD1. The CDR3 spans 16 residues. Germline-derived CDR1 and CDR2 are LNHDA and SQIVND (reference sequence). The V and J ends lost 7 bases and 3 bases, in that order; junction bases with no gene match: 11. DNA for the CDR3: TGTGCCAGTAACGGACAGGCCAGATCGGCTAATGAAAAACTGTTTTTT. Its protein product is CASNGQARSANEKLFF.

Only one count was recorded for this clone. The sample contains more than one DNA sequence encoding this CDR3. The chain links TRBV5-1 to TRBJ2-1; 7 bases are shared with TRBD1. J lost 6 bases, V lost 0 bases, and 3 bases had no gene match. Germline values: CDR1 SGHRS, CDR2 YFSETQ. The CDR3 runs to 14 residues. The CDR3 region has the DNA TGCGCCAGCAGCTTGGGTGCAGGGGGCAATGAGCAGTTCTTC. Translated: CASSLGAGGNEQFF. The complete variable domain, with remaining parts taken from reference TRBV5-1 and TRBJ2-1, reads KAGVTQTPRYLIKTRGQQVTLSCSPISGHRSVSWYQQTPGQGLQFLFEYFSETQRNKGNFPGRFSGRQFSNSRSEMNVSTLELGDSALYLCASSLGAGGNEQFFGPGTRLTVL.

This chain uses TRBV27 with TRBJ1-1; tentative D call: TRBD1 (6 bases). V gave up 10 bases and J gave up 4 bases, with 16 bases separating them. Germline CDR1 reads MNHEY; CDR2 reads SMNVEV (reference sequence). The CDR3 has 13 residues. Here the CDR3 reads CANVHRVVTEAFF. Written as DNA, the CDR3 is TGTGCCAACGTCCACAGGGTGGTCACTGAAGCTTTCTTT.

The chain joins TRBV5-1 to TRBJ2-7, with TRBD1 matching 10 bases. The CDR3 sequence is 14 residues long. The V and J ends lost 6 bases and 3 bases, in that order; junction bases with no gene match: 6. Germline loops: CDR1 SGHRS, CDR2 YFSETQ. In nucleotides, the CDR3 is TGCGCCAGCAATGGACAGGGGGATGTCTACGAGCAGTACTTC. Translating gives CASNGQGDVYEQYF.

The J gene is TRBJ2-3, the V gene TRBV5-1; 7 positions agree with TRBD2. Germline V lookup: CDR1 SGHRS, CDR2 YFSETQ. The CDR3 is made up of 16 amino acids. V was pared by 0 bases and J by 2 bases, with 6 bases of the junction left unmatched. The CDR3 loop reads CASSLGLAAYTDTQYF. DNA of the CDR3: TGCGCCAGCAGCTTGGGGCTAGCGGCTTACACAGATACGCAGTATTTT.

V gene TRBV5-4 combines with J gene TRBJ2-2; 10 nucleotides line up with TRBD2. Trimming took 4 bases from V and 1 from J; bases not matched to a gene: 4. This CDR3 comprises 16 residues. CDR1 and CDR2 from the germline V gene are SGHNT and YYREEE (reference sequence). The CDR3 DNA reads as TGTGCCAGCAGCCACCGGACTAGCGGGAACACCGGGGAGCTGTTTTTT. Its protein product is CASSHRTSGNTGELFF. Using reference TRBV5-4 and TRBJ2-2 for the parts outside the CDR3, the full variable domain is ETGVTQSPTHLIKTRGQQVTLRCSSQSGHNTVSWYQQALGQGPQFIFQYYREEENGRGNFPPRFSGLQFPNYSSELNVNALELDDSALYLCASSHRTSGNTGELFFGEGSRLTVL.

The CDR3 loop is CASSEYFGQREGVNEQFF. The CDR3 coding sequence is TGTGCCAGCAGTGAATATTTTGGCCAGCGGGAGGGTGTAAATGAGCAGTTCTTC. The V call is TRBV25-1, the J call TRBJ2-1; 10 bases map to TRBD2. The trim removed 0 bases at V and 7 bases at J, leaving 12 bases unmatched. Germline CDR1 reads MGHDK; CDR2 reads SYGVNS. This CDR3 region has 18 residues.

The J gene is TRBJ2-1, the V gene TRBV19; a weak D match, TRBD2 (6 bases). This CDR3 spans 17 amino acids. Germline V gene data show CDR1 as LNHDA and CDR2 as SQIVND (reference sequence). V lost 3 bases, J lost 0 bases, and 15 bases lay in between. CDR3 DNA: TGTGCCAGTAGTATCGGGGGACGGTCCAGCTCCTACAATGAGCAGTTCTTC. It translates to CASSIGGRSSSYNEQFF.

As for this clone: The same CDR3 can be traced to other DNA sequences in this sample. CDR3 region: CASSSRGTEAFF. As DNA, the CDR3 is TGTGCCAGCAGTTCCAGGGGAACTGAAGCTTTCTTT. The gene calls are TRBV28 and TRBJ1-1, with a weak D call TRBD1 (6 bases). V was cut by 4 bases and J by 5 bases, with 8 bases left in between. Germline V gives CDR1 MDHEN, CDR2 SYDVKM. The CDR3 loop spans 12 amino acids.

The chain is built from TRBV19 and TRBJ2-5, with a possible D match to TRBD2 (6 bases). V was trimmed by 5 bases and J by 5 bases, leaving 12 bases between them. The CDR3 contains 13 residues. The V gene's germline CDR1 is LNHDA and CDR2 SQIVND (reference sequence). The CDR3 reads CASSSQAGETQYF. The CDR3 nucleotides are TGTGCCAGTAGTTCTCAGGCGGGGGAGACCCAGTACTTC.

This clone was observed a single time. The genes are TRBV5-1 and TRBJ1-3; a weak D match, TRBD1 (5 bases). V lost 3 bases and J lost 2, with 12 bases in between. Germline CDR1 and CDR2: SGHRS and YFSETQ. The CDR3 sequence is 15 residues long. The CDR3 spells CASSSQGEAGNTIYF. The CDR3 nucleotides are TGCGCCAGCAGCTCGCAAGGGGAGGCTGGAAACACCATATATTTT.

The chain links TRBV28 to TRBJ1-2; TRBD1 matches at 8 bases. Germline values: CDR1 MDHEN, CDR2 SYDVKM. Trimming cost V 6 bases and J 7 bases; bases outside gene matches: 7. This CDR3 has 13 residues. CDR3 loop: CASRTQGDGGYTF. DNA for the CDR3: TGTGCCAGCAGGACACAGGGGGACGGTGGCTACACCTTC.

V gene TRBV6-1 combines with J gene TRBJ1-5; D unclear. This CDR3 has 11 residues. The V end lost 2 bases, the J end lost 9 bases, and 5 bases lay between the germline ends. Germline CDR1 is MNHNS and CDR2 is SASEGT. CDR3 amino acids: CASSELLPQHF. In nucleotides, the CDR3 is TGTGCCAGCAGTGAATTACTGCCCCAGCATTTT.

The chain joins TRBV4-1 to TRBJ1-1, with 7 bases lining up with TRBD1. The germline gives CDR1 MGHRA, CDR2 YSYEKL. This CDR3 has 17 amino acids. V was clipped by 1 base and J by 0 bases; unmatched bases: 8. CDR3 DNA sequence: TGCGCCAGCAGCCAAGTAGACAGGGAAGACATGAACACTGAAGCTTTCTTT. Residues: CASSQVDREDMNTEAFF.

This clone was detected a few times. The chain carries TRBV5-1 and TRBJ2-2; 8 positions match TRBD1. With 7 bases clipped from V and 6 bases from J, the junction kept 5 bases outside the gene matches. The length of the CDR3 is 13 residues. The V gene's germline CDR1 is SGHRS and CDR2 YFSETQ. DNA for the CDR3: TGCGCCAGCTGGACAGGGAGCGCCGGGGAGCTGTTTTTT. Residues: CASWTGSAGELFF.

This rearrangement joins TRBV4-1 to TRBJ1-2; 7 positions match TRBD1. Germline V lookup: CDR1 MGHRA, CDR2 YSYEKL. Trimming cost V 2 bases and J 2 bases; bases outside gene matches: 8. This CDR3 contains 16 residues. CDR3 in amino acids: CASSQTGTVVNYGYTF. In nucleotides, the CDR3 is TGCGCCAGCAGCCAAACCGGGACAGTAGTAAACTATGGCTACACCTTC.